This is a list of T cell receptor beta chains from one sample in a study of blood T cell repertoires in COVID-19. TCRdb's table, derived via immunoSEQ multiplex PCR, lists solely in-frame clones and lacks some. Of about 180,000 clones listed, roughly 86% were seen once; the top ten hold around 9%. The sample was PBMCs or T cells enriched from blood (not recorded which). The receptors here all came from a woman aged 30 to 39 who had recovered from COVID-19. Both conserved end residues are part of each CDR3. A D gene is named only where the DNA matches it firmly. Only some rows state a clone size, as once, few, many or a class for expanded clones.

>TRBJ2-3|TRBV7-8|NA|TRBD2
CASSSGLASTDTQYF
TGTGCCAGCAGCTCCGGACTAGCTAGCACAGATACGCAGTATTTT
>TRBJ1-5|TRBV28|NA|TRBD1
CASSFPGQGRDQPQHF
TGTGCCAGCAGTTTTCCGGGACAGGGTCGCGATCAGCCCCAGCATTTT
>TRBJ2-1|TRBV5-5|NA|TRBD2
CASSLYGRAWNEQFF
TGTGCCAGCAGCTTATACGGGAGGGCCTGGAATGAGCAGTTCTTC
>TRBJ1-1|TRBV18|few|NA
CASSPSENTEAFF
TGTGCCAGCTCACCGAGTGAGAACACTGAAGCTTTCTTT
>TRBJ1-3|TRBV5-5|NA|TRBD1
CASSLSGTGYSGNTIYF
TGTGCCAGCAGCTTATCCGGGACAGGCTACTCTGGAAACACCATATATTTT
>TRBJ2-2|TRBV5-3|many|NA
CARSSTTQANTGELFF
TGTGCCAGAAGCTCGACCACACAGGCGAACACCGGGGAGCTGTTTTTT
>TRBJ2-7|TRBV18|NA|TRBD2
CASSPGGNSYEQYF
TGTGCCAGCTCACCGGGGGGGAACTCCTACGAGCAGTACTTC
>TRBJ1-2|TRBV6-5|NA|TRBD1
CASRGQGGTGYGYTF
TGTGCCAGCAGGGGACAGGGTGGGACGGGCTATGGCTACACCTTC
>TRBJ1-2|TRBV29-1|NA|TRBD1
CSVLPAGGYGYTF
TGCAGCGTCCTCCCCGCAGGGGGCTATGGCTACACCTTC
>TRBJ1-1|TRBV29-1|NA|TRBD1
CSVEAGEGGGTEAFF
TGCAGCGTTGAAGCAGGCGAAGGGGGCGGCACTGAAGCTTTCTTT
>TRBJ2-7|TRBV6-1|few|NA
CASSVAEGSSYEQYF
TGTGCCAGCAGTGTAGCGGAGGGATCCTCCTACGAGCAGTACTTC
>TRBJ1-1|TRBV28|NA|NA
CASSLMGLGALAFF
TGTGCCAGCAGTTTAATGGGACTTGGGGCTCTGGCTTTCTTT
>TRBJ1-1|TRBV12-3/TRBV12-4|NA|NA
CASSLTGRTEAFF
TGTGCCAGCAGTTTGACGGGTAGGACTGAAGCTTTCTTT
>TRBJ2-1|TRBV5-1|once|NA
CASSLSPSQGDEQFF
TGCGCCAGCAGCTTGTCTCCCTCCCAAGGGGATGAGCAGTTCTTC
>TRBJ1-3|TRBV10-3|few|NA
CAISVGRLSGNTIYF
TGTGCCATCAGTGTCGGCCGACTCTCTGGAAACACCATATATTTT
>TRBJ1-1|TRBV4-1|NA|NA
CASSQTGSLEAFF
TGCGCCAGCAGCCAAACAGGGTCCCTTGAAGCTTTCTTT
>TRBJ2-2|TRBV5-1|NA|TRBD1
CASTTDRAPGELFF
TGCGCCAGCACCACAGACAGGGCCCCCGGGGAGCTGTTTTTT
>TRBJ1-2|TRBV6-5|NA|NA
CASSLKATGNYGYTF
TGTGCCAGCAGCCTCAAAGCAACAGGGAACTATGGCTACACCTTC
>TRBJ2-1|TRBV6-1|NA|TRBD1
CASSETRMGTGWDEQFF
TGTGCCAGCAGTGAAACCCGAATGGGGACAGGGTGGGATGAGCAGTTCTTC
>TRBJ2-2|TRBV11-2|NA|NA
CASSPLGGGNTGELFF
TGTGCCAGCAGCCCTCTAGGGGGGGGAAACACCGGGGAGCTGTTTTTT
>TRBJ2-2|TRBV19|NA|NA
CASGGGGTGPKNTGELFF
TGTGCCAGTGGGGGCGGTGGCACAGGTCCCAAGAACACCGGGGAGCTGTTTTTT
>TRBJ2-3|TRBV5-4|NA|TRBD2
CASSSGTSGKTLTDTQYF
TGTGCCAGCAGCTCCGGGACTAGCGGGAAAACCCTGACAGATACGCAGTATTTT
>TRBJ2-7|TRBV19|NA|NA
CASSIGLLARGSSYEQYF
TGTGCCAGTAGTATAGGGTTACTGGCTAGGGGGAGCTCCTACGAGCAGTACTTC
>TRBJ2-3|TRBV25-1|NA|TRBD2
CASRWEGTGSTDTQYF
TGTGCCAGCAGGTGGGAGGGGACTGGAAGCACAGATACGCAGTATTTT
>TRBJ2-3|TRBV29-1|NA|TRBD2
CSVEGGIVVAGIDTQYF
TGCAGCGTTGAAGGGGGTATTGTGGTAGCGGGAATTGACACGCAGTATTTT
>TRBJ1-3|TRBV11-2|NA|NA
CASSLLPDSAGSGNTIYF
TGTGCCAGCAGCTTATTACCCGACAGTGCGGGATCTGGAAACACCATATATTTT
>TRBJ2-7|TRBV19|NA|NA
CASSPREGQPYEQYF
TGTGCCAGTAGCCCCCGGGAAGGGCAGCCCTACGAGCAGTACTTC
>TRBJ2-1|TRBV27|NA|TRBD2
CASSVGLAGVNEQFF
TGTGCCAGCAGTGTTGGGCTAGCGGGAGTAAATGAGCAGTTCTTC
>TRBJ2-1|TRBV10-3|NA|TRBD2
CATTAGENRERFF
TGTGCCACAACAGCGGGAGAAAACCGAGAGAGGTTCTTC
>TRBJ1-5|TRBV4-1|NA|NA
CASSPEGRNQPQHF
TGCGCCAGCAGCCCTGAGGGCCGAAATCAGCCCCAGCATTTT
>TRBJ1-2|TRBV3-1/TRBV3-2|NA|NA
CASSAIFYGYTF
TGTGCCAGCAGCGCGATCTTCTATGGCTACACCTTC
>TRBJ2-1|TRBV29-1|NA|NA
CSVVGRDTPYNEQFF
TGCAGCGTTGTGGGGAGAGACACCCCTTACAATGAGCAGTTCTTC
>TRBJ2-2|TRBV7-9|NA|NA
CASSSGTTGELFF
TGTGCCAGCAGCTCAGGAACTACCGGGGAGCTGTTTTTT
>TRBJ1-6|TRBV12-3/TRBV12-4|NA|NA
CASGGGLPALHF
TGTGCCAGCGGGGGGGGCCTTCCAGCCCTCCACTTT
>TRBJ2-5|TRBV11-3|NA|NA
CASSRGSQETQYF
TGTGCCAGCAGCAGGGGGTCACAAGAGACCCAGTACTTC
>TRBJ2-2|TRBV11-3|NA|NA
CASSLGSSGIGTGELFF
TGTGCCAGCAGCTTAGGCAGCTCCGGGATCGGCACCGGGGAGCTGTTTTTT
>TRBJ1-6|TRBV3-1/TRBV3-2|once|TRBD1
CASSQGTGDNNSPLHF
TGTGCCAGCAGCCAAGGGACAGGGGACAATAATTCACCCCTCCACTTT
>TRBJ1-1|TRBV7-8|NA|NA
CASSYGGNTEAFF
TGTGCCAGCAGCTACGGGGGGAACACTGAAGCTTTCTTT
>TRBJ1-2|TRBV15|NA|NA
CATSRDLGPGGYTF
TGTGCCACCAGCAGAGATCTCGGTCCCGGGGGCTACACCTTC
>TRBJ1-3|TRBV5-6|NA|NA
CASSLGSSGNTIYF
TGTGCCAGCAGCTTGGGGAGTTCGGGAAACACCATATATTTT
>TRBJ1-2|TRBV19|NA|NA
CASSIAYYGYTF
TGTGCCAGTAGTATAGCCTACTATGGCTACACCTTC
>TRBJ1-6|TRBV5-4|NA|TRBD1
CASSLDYRGRGNSPLHF
TGTGCCAGCAGCTTGGATTACAGGGGTAGAGGTAATTCACCCCTCCACTTT
>TRBJ2-1|TRBV29-1|NA|NA
CSVGSSRVNEQFF
TGCAGCGTTGGAAGCTCCAGGGTTAATGAGCAGTTCTTC
>TRBJ2-3|TRBV6-4|NA|TRBD2
CASSDLAGGPTDTQYF
TGTGCCAGCAGTGACTTAGCGGGAGGGCCCACAGATACGCAGTATTTT
>TRBJ2-3|TRBV5-1|NA|TRBD1
CASSLGQGAHTDTQYF
TGCGCCAGCAGCTTGGGTCAGGGGGCGCACACAGATACGCAGTATTTT
>TRBJ1-2|TRBV6-5|NA|TRBD1
CASSAQGANGYTF
TGTGCCAGCAGCGCACAGGGGGCGAATGGCTACACCTTC
>TRBJ1-2|TRBV6-5|once|TRBD1
CASSYQTGNYGYTF
TGTGCCAGCAGTTACCAGACAGGGAACTATGGCTACACCTTC
>TRBJ1-1|TRBV19|NA|NA
CASSRQTEAFF
TGTGCCAGTAGTAGACAGACTGAAGCTTTCTTT
>TRBJ2-7|TRBV2|NA|TRBD1
CASSPGALGQGRWSEQYF
TGTGCCAGCAGCCCAGGGGCGTTGGGACAGGGTAGGTGGAGCGAGCAGTACTTC
>TRBJ2-3|TRBV28|once|NA
CASKSRGRETDTQYF
TGTGCCAGCAAATCGCGGGGGCGGGAGACAGATACGCAGTATTTT
>TRBJ1-2|TRBV10-3|NA|TRBD1
CAISRDSSQANYGYTF
TGTGCCATCAGCCGGGACAGTTCTCAAGCTAACTATGGCTACACCTTC
>TRBJ2-7|TRBV19|NA|TRBD2
CASSIVPGLADYEQYF
TGTGCCAGTAGTATAGTACCGGGACTAGCGGACTACGAGCAGTACTTC
>TRBJ2-1|TRBV28|NA|TRBD1
CASTTGDRFSNEQFF
TGTGCCAGCACAACTGGGGACAGGTTTTCCAATGAGCAGTTCTTC
>TRBJ2-7|TRBV7-9|many|NA
CASSLGVQGPYEQYF
TGTGCCAGCAGCTTAGGGGTCCAGGGCCCCTACGAGCAGTACTTC
>TRBJ1-5|TRBV19|once|TRBD1
CASSIGDRGRNQPQHF
TGTGCCAGTAGTATAGGAGACAGGGGGCGAAATCAGCCCCAGCATTTT
>TRBJ2-7|TRBV29-1|NA|TRBD1
CSVGSGTVLSYEQYF
TGCAGCGTTGGCTCCGGGACAGTCCTTTCCTACGAGCAGTACTTC
>TRBJ1-3|TRBV15|few|NA
CATSRDTGSGNTIYF
TGTGCCACCAGCAGAGACACAGGGTCTGGAAACACCATATATTTT